The 28 T cell receptor beta chains below all came from one sample that was sequenced in a study of cytomegalovirus exposure and HLA in healthy donors. The PCR employed 60 Vbeta primers together with 13 Jbeta primers. Profiled with immunoSEQ multiplex PCR; TCRdb holds only in-frame clones, not every one. The sample includes about 140,000 clones, about 80% of them seen just once. Input material: PBMCs. Receptors originate from a man aged 35 to 55 in good health and CMV-seropositive.

J is TRBJ2-7 and V is TRBV7-9; D might be TRBD1 (7 bases). Per the germline V gene, CDR1 is SEHNR and CDR2 is FQNEAQ (reference sequence). The CDR3 length is 14 residues. V was cut by 5 bases and J by 2 bases, with 13 bases left in between. The CDR3 DNA reads TGTGCCAGCAGCCGCGGGGACAGCCCCTACGAGCAGTACTTC. It specifies CASSRGDSPYEQYF.

The chain has TRBV11-3 and TRBJ1-2, with TRBD1 identical over 10 bases. V dropped 5 bases and J dropped 6; count of bases not matched to a gene: 0. The CDR3 is 12 amino acids. The V gene's germline CDR1 is SGHNT and CDR2 YENEEA. CDR3 loop: CASSGTGDGYTF. In DNA, the CDR3 is TGTGCCAGCAGCGGGACAGGGGATGGCTACACCTTC.

The rearrangement links TRBV7-8 to TRBJ2-3, with D possibly being TRBD2 (6 bases). Trimming removed 6 bases from V and 9 bases from J, with 13 bases in between. Germline V gene data show CDR1 as SGHVS and CDR2 as FQNEAQ. CDR3 size: 12 residues. Here the CDR3 reads CASRYQEGTQYF. The CDR3 DNA reads as TGTGCCAGCAGATATCAGGAGGGCACGCAGTATTTT.

This chain connects TRBV6-1 to TRBJ2-1; 8 bases are shared with TRBD2. Germline CDR1 is MNHNS and CDR2 is SASEGT. The CDR3 extends over 13 amino acids. CDR3 DNA: TGTACGAGTGAGCGGGAGTCGGGCAATGAGCAGTTCTTC. Protein sequence: CTSERESGNEQFF.

The CDR3 is CASSQGSGTYEQYF. CDR3 DNA: TGCGCCAGCAGCCAAGGGAGCGGGACCTACGAGCAGTACTTC. This chain connects TRBV4-1 to TRBJ2-7; 7 bases agree with TRBD2. V was clipped by 1 base and J by 2 bases; unmatched bases: 2. The CDR3 contains 14 residues. Germline CDR1 is MGHRA and CDR2 is YSYEKL.

This clone came up a few times. The chain has TRBV5-5 and TRBJ1-1; no clear D. CDR1 is SGHKS, CDR2 YYEKEE, per germline (reference sequence). The V gene lost 4 bases and the J gene lost 1 base, with 11 bases spanning the gap. The length of the CDR3 is 14 residues. DNA for the CDR3: TGTGCCAGCAGCCTTTTCGAGGGGAACACTGAAGCTTTCTTT. The encoded protein is CASSLFEGNTEAFF.

The chain is built from TRBV5-6 and TRBJ1-2, with 11 nucleotides matching TRBD1. The CDR3 consists of 15 residues. Looked up from germline, CDR1 is SGHDT and CDR2 is YYEEEE. With V trimmed by 2 bases and J by 10 bases, 10 bases remained unmatched. The CDR3 protein is CASSFPLLGQGDYTF. CDR3 coding DNA: TGTGCCAGCAGCTTTCCCCTGTTGGGACAGGGGGACTACACCTTC.

DNA for the CDR3: TGCGCCAGCAGTATGGCCGGAGCGTCCTACGAGCAGTACTTC. It is translated as CASSMAGASYEQYF. V usage is TRBV5-1 and J usage is TRBJ2-7; D is ambiguous. This CDR3 contains 14 residues. V dropped 5 bases and J dropped 1 base, with 13 bases sitting between them. Germline CDR1 reads SGHRS; CDR2 reads YFSETQ.

This chain connects TRBV4-3 to TRBJ2-1, with TRBD2 matching over 8 bases. Germline V lookup: CDR1 LGHNA, CDR2 YSLEER. V lost 0 bases and J lost 4; bases outside the gene matches: 8. The CDR3 consists of 17 residues. In nucleotides, the CDR3 is TGCGCCAGCAGCCAAGATGGATCGACTAGCGTATACAATGAGCAGTTCTTC. The encoded protein is CASSQDGSTSVYNEQFF.

This rearrangement joins TRBV9 to TRBJ1-4; TRBD1 matches 7 bases. Germline assignment: CDR1 SGDLS and CDR2 YYNGEE. The junction had 10 bases not matched to a gene; V was cut back by 4 bases and J by 7 bases. The CDR3 spans 15 residues. The chain's CDR3 is CASSPRQGGAEKLFF. Here the CDR3 DNA reads TGTGCCAGCAGCCCCCGGCAGGGGGGAGCTGAAAAACTGTTTTTT.

CDR3 amino acids: CASSKRGYGYTF. CDR3 sequence (DNA): TGTGCCAGCAGTAAGCGCGGCTATGGCTACACCTTC. The chain combines TRBV27 with TRBJ1-2; D call uncertain. Trimming took 5 bases from V and 4 from J, leaving 8 bases between them. The CDR3 covers 12 residues. From germline, CDR1 is MNHEY and CDR2 SMNVEV (reference sequence).

The J gene is TRBJ2-5, the V gene TRBV5-6; weak D call: TRBD1 (7 bases). The J call may be in error: the DNA end matches TRBJ2-7 better. Germline assignment: CDR1 SGHDT and CDR2 YYEEEE. There are 14 residues in the CDR3. The CDR3: CASSFAGGNYEQYF. In DNA, the CDR3 is TGTGCCAGCAGCTTTGCAGGGGGGAACTACGAGCAGTACTTC.

J is TRBJ1-2 and V is TRBV6-5, with D possibly matching TRBD1 (5 bases). The CDR3 extends over 12 amino acids. In germline, CDR1 is MNHEY, CDR2 SVGAGI. V shed 3 bases and J shed 7 bases, with 9 bases lying between them. CDR3 coding DNA: TGTGCCAGCAGTTATCGGGGGGGTGGCTACACCTTC. Protein: CASSYRGGGYTF.

The chain has TRBV5-1 and TRBJ1-1; no definite D call. The CDR3 has 13 residues. Germline lookup yields CDR1 SGHRS and CDR2 YFSETQ. Trimming took off 4 bases at V and 2 bases at J, with 9 bases between the two ends. CDR3 nucleotides: TGCGCCAGCAGCACAGACCCAAACACTGAAGCTTTCTTT. This sequence encodes CASSTDPNTEAFF.

CDR3 in amino acids: CASSTGTGFFSEQFF. The CDR3 bases are TGTGCCAGCAGTACCGGGACAGGGTTCTTCAGTGAGCAGTTCTTC. The chain joins TRBV6-5 to TRBJ2-1, with TRBD1 matching 9 bases. The CDR3 runs 15 residues. The trim removed 5 bases at V and 9 bases at J, leaving 11 bases unmatched. The germline V gene encodes CDR1 MNHEY and CDR2 SVGAGI.

The V and J genes are TRBV6-5 and TRBJ2-7; D perhaps matches TRBD1 (5 bases). CDR1 is MNHEY, CDR2 SVGAGI, per germline. V gave up 6 bases and J gave up 3 bases, with 18 bases separating them. The CDR3 length is 15 residues. The DNA for the CDR3 is TGTGCCAGCAGGCCATACGATCAGGGTGTCTACGAGCAGTACTTC. This gives the protein CASRPYDQGVYEQYF.

The chain links TRBV25-1 to TRBJ2-1; tentative D call: TRBD2 (6 bases). Trimming stripped 2 bases from V and 8 bases from J, with 13 bases between. This CDR3 is built from 14 residues. The germline gives CDR1 MGHDK, CDR2 SYGVNS. The CDR3 sequence: CASSEHGRVYEQFF. In DNA, the CDR3 is TGTGCCAGCAGTGAACACGGGAGAGTCTATGAGCAGTTCTTC.

DNA of the CDR3: TGTGCCAGCAGTCGTCCGGGACAAAACTCCTACGAGCAGTACTTC. It codes for CASSRPGQNSYEQYF. V usage is TRBV6-5 and J usage is TRBJ2-7, with a weak D call TRBD1 (6 bases). CDR1 is MNHEY and CDR2 is SVGAGI in the germline V gene. The CDR3 runs 15 residues. V was clipped by 5 bases and J by 0 bases, with 14 bases between them.

The rearrangement joins TRBV28 to TRBJ1-1, with a tentative D call TRBD1 (6 bases). Germline V gene data show CDR1 as MDHEN and CDR2 as SYDVKM. Trimming shortened V by 5 bases and J by 0 bases, and 22 bases separated the two germline ends. This CDR3 contains 18 residues. The CDR3 region is CASSPRPGRGDVNTEAFF. The CDR3 DNA is TGTGCCAGCAGTCCCCGACCTGGCAGGGGAGACGTGAACACTGAAGCTTTCTTT.

This clone has a handful of counts. The gene calls are TRBV7-2 and TRBJ2-1; 15 bases map to TRBD2. The germline CDR1 and CDR2 sequences are SGHTA and FQGNSA. This CDR3 contains 16 residues. V dropped 5 bases and J dropped 8; count of bases not matched to a gene: 7. CDR3 loop: CASSPWTSGGAYEQFF. CDR3 nucleotides: TGTGCCAGCAGCCCTTGGACTAGCGGGGGGGCCTATGAGCAGTTCTTC.

This chain uses TRBV5-1 with TRBJ1-5; a weak D match, TRBD1 (5 bases). The CDR3 is 14 residues long. V was clipped by 2 bases and J by 5 bases, with 11 bases between them. Looked up from germline, CDR1 is SGHRS and CDR2 is YFSETQ. CDR3 coding DNA: TGCGCCAGCAGCTTCGGGGGGGGAGATCAGCCCCAGCATTTT. Translated, it gives CASSFGGGDQPQHF. Variable domain in full (rest from reference TRBV5-1 and TRBJ1-5): KAGVTQTPRYLIKTRGQQVTLSCSPISGHRSVSWYQQTPGQGLQFLFEYFSETQRNKGNFPGRFSGRQFSNSRSEMNVSTLELGDSALYLCASSFGGGDQPQHFGDGTRLSIL.

The chain recombines TRBV9 with TRBJ2-1; TRBD1 aligns across 7 bases. The ends lost 3 bases at V and 8 bases at J; junction bases unmatched: 14. Germline CDR1 reads SGDLS; CDR2 reads YYNGEE. This CDR3 spans 16 amino acids. The CDR3, as DNA: TGTGCCAGCAGCGCTAAGCCAAGCCAACAGGGGTATGAGCAGTTCTTC. Amino acids: CASSAKPSQQGYEQFF.

This rearrangement joins TRBV29-1 to TRBJ2-7; 8 bases agree with TRBD1. The CDR3 has 12 residues. Germline CDR1 is SQVTM and CDR2 is ANQGSEA. The V segment lost 3 bases and the J segment 4 bases; nucleotides outside the gene matches: 2. The CDR3 DNA sequence: TGCAGCGTTGAGACAGGGGAGTACGAGCAGTACTTC. It specifies CSVETGEYEQYF.

The table lists this clone with a few counts. V is TRBV4-3 and J is TRBJ2-7; the match to TRBD1 covers 10 bases. This CDR3 contains 16 residues. Losses at the gene ends were 0 bases for V and 6 bases for J; bases not matched to a gene: 8. Looked up from germline, CDR1 is LGHNA and CDR2 is YSLEER. CDR3 DNA sequence: TGCGCCAGCAGCCAAGATGTCGGGACAGGGGCCGGCGAGCAGTACTTC. Translating gives CASSQDVGTGAGEQYF.

V is TRBV5-1 and J is TRBJ2-2; 9 bases are shared with TRBD1. The CDR3 spans 16 residues. CDR1 is SGHRS and CDR2 is YFSETQ in the germline V gene. With 6 bases clipped from V and 0 bases from J, the junction kept 6 bases outside the gene matches. Written as DNA, the CDR3 is TGCGCCAGCAAGGACAGGGGTTATCCGAACACCGGGGAGCTGTTTTTT. This translates into CASKDRGYPNTGELFF.

The chain combines TRBV5-1 with TRBJ2-7; D might be TRBD2 (6 bases). Trimming pared 2 bases from V and 0 bases from J, leaving 9 bases between. CDR3 length: 14 residues. CDR1 and CDR2 from the germline V gene are SGHRS and YFSETQ. CDR3 sequence reads: CASSFSSDSYEQYF. The CDR3 DNA follows: TGCGCCAGCAGCTTTTCTAGCGACTCCTACGAGCAGTACTTC. The full variable domain, with the rest looked up from reference TRBV5-1 and TRBJ2-7, is KAGVTQTPRYLIKTRGQQVTLSCSPISGHRSVSWYQQTPGQGLQFLFEYFSETQRNKGNFPGRFSGRQFSNSRSEMNVSTLELGDSALYLCASSFSSDSYEQYFGPGTRLTVT.

The chain joins TRBV5-1 to TRBJ1-1; unclear D gene. The V end was cut by 5 bases, the J end by 5 bases, with 7 bases between. Germline V gene lookup returns CDR1 SGHRS and CDR2 YFSETQ. The CDR3 is made up of 11 amino acids. CDR3 in DNA: TGCGCCAGCAGGCGGGAGACTGAAGCTTTCTTT. It translates to CASRRETEAFF.

The chain uses TRBV7-8 and TRBJ2-1, with 9 bases aligning to TRBD1. This CDR3 region has 15 residues. V lost 7 bases to trimming and J lost 9 bases; unmatched junction nucleotides: 13. The germline V gene has CDR1 SGHVS and CDR2 FQNEAQ. In DNA form, the CDR3 reads TGTGCCAGCATGTTCCGGGACAGGGTTTTTAGTGAGCAGTTCTTC. Protein sequence: CASMFRDRVFSEQFF.